The present T cell receptor (beta chain) was sequenced within a study of early T cells in non-severe SARS-CoV-2 infection. Study in general: Bulk RNA isolated from unsorted whole blood underwent sequencing; chains were not paired.

Study conclusions and caveats: Anti-spike CD8 specificities were favored by VDJdb matching, whose results missed private and CD4 specificities.

TCRdb independently ran MiXCR on the 5' RACE reads; one entry per CDR3 protein. Counted here are roughly 81,000 distinct CDR3 sequences, roughly 6% occurring once; the ten biggest clones make up about 8%. A note on this clonotype: Its cognate antigen is unknown.

Trimming took 9 bases from V and 5 from J; bases not matched to a gene: 10. Germline values: CDR1 SEHNR, CDR2 FQNEAQ (reference sequence). This CDR3 has 14 amino acids. This TCR derives from an adult who was a healthcare worker with PCR-confirmed SARS-CoV-2 infection or an uninfected control (not recorded which). J is TRBJ2-7 and V is TRBV7-9; 10 nucleotides align to TRBD1. Input material: whole blood. The CDR3, as DNA: TGTGCCAGTAACTCCCGGGACAGGGGCGACGAGCAGTACTTC. Amino acid sequence: CASNSRDRGDEQYF. Full variable domain (outside the CDR3, taken from reference TRBV7-9 and TRBJ2-7): DTGVSQNPRHKITKRGQNVTFRCDPISEHNRLYWYRQTLGQGPEFLTYFQNEAQLEKSRLLSDRFSAERPKGSFSTLEIQRTEQGDSAMYLCASNSRDRGDEQYFGPGTRLTVT.